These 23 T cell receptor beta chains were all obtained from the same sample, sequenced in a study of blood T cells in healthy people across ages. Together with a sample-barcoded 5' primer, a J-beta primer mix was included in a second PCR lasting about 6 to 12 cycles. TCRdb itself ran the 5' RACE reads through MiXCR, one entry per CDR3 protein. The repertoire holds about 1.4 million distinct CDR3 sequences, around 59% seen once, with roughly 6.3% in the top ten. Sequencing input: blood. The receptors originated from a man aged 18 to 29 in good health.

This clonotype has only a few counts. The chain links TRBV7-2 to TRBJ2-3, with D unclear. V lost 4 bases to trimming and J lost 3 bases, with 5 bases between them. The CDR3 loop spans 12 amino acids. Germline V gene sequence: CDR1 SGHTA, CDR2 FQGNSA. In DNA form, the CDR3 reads TGTGCCAGCAGCTCCATGACAGATACGCAGTATTTT. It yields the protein CASSSMTDTQYF.

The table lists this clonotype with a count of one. The DNA for the CDR3 is TGCGCCAGCAGCCGAAGTCCAGGGAACGACTATGGCTACACCTTC. Amino acids: CASSRSPGNDYGYTF. The chain combines TRBV4-1 with TRBJ1-2; the D gene is possibly TRBD1 (5 bases). Trimming left V 4 bases short and J 3 bases short, with 15 bases between. CDR1 and CDR2 from the germline V gene are MGHRA and YSYEKL. This CDR3 is 15 amino acids long.

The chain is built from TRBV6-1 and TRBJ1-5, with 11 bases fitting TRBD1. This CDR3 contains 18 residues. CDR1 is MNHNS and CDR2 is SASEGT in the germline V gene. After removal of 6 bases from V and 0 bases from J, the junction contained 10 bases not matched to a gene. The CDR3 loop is CASRRTGGLGNSNQPQHF. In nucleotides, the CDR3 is TGTGCCAGCAGGCGGACAGGGGGCTTGGGGAATAGCAATCAGCCCCAGCATTTT.

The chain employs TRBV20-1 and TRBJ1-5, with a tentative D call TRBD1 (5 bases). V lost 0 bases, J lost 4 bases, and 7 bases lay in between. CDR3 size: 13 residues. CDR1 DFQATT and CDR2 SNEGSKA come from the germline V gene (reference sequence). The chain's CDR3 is CSAREGENQPQHF. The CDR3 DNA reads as TGCAGTGCTAGAGAGGGGGAGAATCAGCCCCAGCATTTT.

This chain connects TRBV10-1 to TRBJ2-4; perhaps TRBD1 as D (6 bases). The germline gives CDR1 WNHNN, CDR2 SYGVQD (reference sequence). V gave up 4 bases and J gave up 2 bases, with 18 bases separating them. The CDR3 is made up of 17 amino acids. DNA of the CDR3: TGCGCCAGCAGTGGACAGGATCCAGGGTTTACCAAAAACATTCAGTACTTC. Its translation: CASSGQDPGFTKNIQYF.

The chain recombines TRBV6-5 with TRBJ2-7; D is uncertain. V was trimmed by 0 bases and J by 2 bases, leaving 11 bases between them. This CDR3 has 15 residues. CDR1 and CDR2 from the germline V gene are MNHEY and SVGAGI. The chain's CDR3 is CASSYSSPQTYEQYF. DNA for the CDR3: TGTGCCAGCAGTTACTCGAGTCCTCAGACCTACGAGCAGTACTTC.

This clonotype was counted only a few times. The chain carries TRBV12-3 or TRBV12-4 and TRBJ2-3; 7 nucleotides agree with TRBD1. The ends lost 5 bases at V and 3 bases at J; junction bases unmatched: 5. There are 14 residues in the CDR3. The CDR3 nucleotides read TGTGCCAGCAGTCGGGACAGAGAAACAGATACGCAGTATTTT. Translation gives CASSRDRETDTQYF.

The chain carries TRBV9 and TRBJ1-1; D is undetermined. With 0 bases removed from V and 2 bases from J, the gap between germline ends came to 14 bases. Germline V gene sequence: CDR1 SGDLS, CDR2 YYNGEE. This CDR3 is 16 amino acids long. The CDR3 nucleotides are TGTGCCAGCAGCGTAGTGGGGATTTGGGGAAACACTGAAGCTTTCTTT. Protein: CASSVVGIWGNTEAFF.

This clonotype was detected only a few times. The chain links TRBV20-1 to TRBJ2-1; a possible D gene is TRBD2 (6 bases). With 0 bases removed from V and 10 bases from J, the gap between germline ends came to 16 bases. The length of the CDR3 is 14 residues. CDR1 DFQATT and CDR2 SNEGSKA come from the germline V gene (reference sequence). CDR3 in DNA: TGCAGTGCTAGAGATTTGAAGTGGGAGGCCGAGCAGTTCTTC. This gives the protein CSARDLKWEAEQFF.

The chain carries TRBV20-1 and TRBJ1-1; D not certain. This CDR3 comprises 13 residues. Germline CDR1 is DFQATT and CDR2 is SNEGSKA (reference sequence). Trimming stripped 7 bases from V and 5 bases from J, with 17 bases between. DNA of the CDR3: TGCAGTGTCCCAGCTCCCCTAGGGACTGAAGCTTTCTTT. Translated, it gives CSVPAPLGTEAFF.

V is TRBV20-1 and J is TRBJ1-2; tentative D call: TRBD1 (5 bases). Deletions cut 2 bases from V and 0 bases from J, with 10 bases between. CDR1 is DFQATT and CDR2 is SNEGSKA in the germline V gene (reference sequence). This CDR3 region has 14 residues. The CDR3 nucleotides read TGCAGTGCTAGAAAACAGGTGGCTAACTATGGCTACACCTTC. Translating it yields CSARKQVANYGYTF.

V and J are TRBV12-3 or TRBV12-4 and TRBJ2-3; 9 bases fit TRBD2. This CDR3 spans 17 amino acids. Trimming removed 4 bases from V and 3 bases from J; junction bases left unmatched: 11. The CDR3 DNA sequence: TGTGCCAGCAGTTGGACGCCGGGACTAGCTTTTACAGATACGCAGTATTTT. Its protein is CASSWTPGLAFTDTQYF.

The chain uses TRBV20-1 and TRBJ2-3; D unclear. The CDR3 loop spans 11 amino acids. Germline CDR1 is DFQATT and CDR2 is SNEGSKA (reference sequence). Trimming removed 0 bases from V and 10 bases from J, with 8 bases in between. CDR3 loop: CSAREPGAQYF. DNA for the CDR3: TGCAGTGCTAGAGAGCCAGGCGCGCAGTATTTT.

The CDR3 region is CSAGRGSSEQYF. CDR3 coding DNA: TGCAGCGCCGGGAGGGGCAGCTCCGAGCAGTACTTC. V and J are TRBV29-1 and TRBJ2-7; TRBD2 matches 8 bases. CDR3 length: 12 amino acids. V was clipped by 7 bases and J by 6 bases; unmatched bases: 8. Germline loops: CDR1 SQVTM, CDR2 ANQGSEA.

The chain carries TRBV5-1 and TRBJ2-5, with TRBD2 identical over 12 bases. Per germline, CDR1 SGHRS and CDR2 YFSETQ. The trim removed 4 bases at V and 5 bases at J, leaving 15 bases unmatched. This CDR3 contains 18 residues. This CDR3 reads CASSEGLAGTTAGETQYF. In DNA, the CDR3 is TGCGCCAGCAGCGAAGGACTAGCGGGAACAACAGCGGGGGAGACCCAGTACTTC.

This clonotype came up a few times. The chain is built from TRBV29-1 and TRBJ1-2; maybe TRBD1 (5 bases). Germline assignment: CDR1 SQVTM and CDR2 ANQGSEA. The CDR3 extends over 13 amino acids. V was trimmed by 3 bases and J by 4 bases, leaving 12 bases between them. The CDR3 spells CSVEYRGRYGYTF. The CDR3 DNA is TGCAGCGTTGAGTATAGGGGCCGCTATGGCTACACCTTC.

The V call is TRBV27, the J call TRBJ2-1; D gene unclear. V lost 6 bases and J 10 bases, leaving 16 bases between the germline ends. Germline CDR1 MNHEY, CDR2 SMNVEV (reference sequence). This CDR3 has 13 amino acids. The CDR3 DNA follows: TGTGCCAGCAGCGAAAACTACGTGGGAGAGCAGTTCTTC. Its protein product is CASSENYVGEQFF.

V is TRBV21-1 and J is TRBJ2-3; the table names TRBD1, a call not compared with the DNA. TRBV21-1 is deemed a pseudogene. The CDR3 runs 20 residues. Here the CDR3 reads CASSSRDQGLTVPPTDTQYF. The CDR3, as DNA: TGTGCCAGCAGCTCCCGCGATCAGGGGCTAACAGTACCTCCCACAGATACGCAGTATTTT.

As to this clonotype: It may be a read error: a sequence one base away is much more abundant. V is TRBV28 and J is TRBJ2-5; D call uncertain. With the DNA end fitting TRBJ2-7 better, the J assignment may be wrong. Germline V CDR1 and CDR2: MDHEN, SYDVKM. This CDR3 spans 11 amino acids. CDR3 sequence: CASSWVYEQYF. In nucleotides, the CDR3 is TGTGCCAGCAGTTGGGTCTACGAGCAGTACTTC.

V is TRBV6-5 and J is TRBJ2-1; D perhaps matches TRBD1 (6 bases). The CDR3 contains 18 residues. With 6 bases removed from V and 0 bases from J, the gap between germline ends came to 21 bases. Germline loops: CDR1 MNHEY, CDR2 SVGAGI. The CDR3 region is CASSSTVPGALSYNEQFF. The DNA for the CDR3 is TGTGCCAGCAGCTCTACTGTCCCAGGGGCCCTCTCCTACAATGAGCAGTTCTTC.

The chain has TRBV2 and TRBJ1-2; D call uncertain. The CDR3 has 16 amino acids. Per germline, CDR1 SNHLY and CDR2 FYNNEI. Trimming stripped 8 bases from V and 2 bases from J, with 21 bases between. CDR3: CASEVAETRLNYGYTF. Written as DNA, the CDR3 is TGTGCCAGCGAGGTTGCGGAAACACGCCTAAACTATGGCTACACCTTC.

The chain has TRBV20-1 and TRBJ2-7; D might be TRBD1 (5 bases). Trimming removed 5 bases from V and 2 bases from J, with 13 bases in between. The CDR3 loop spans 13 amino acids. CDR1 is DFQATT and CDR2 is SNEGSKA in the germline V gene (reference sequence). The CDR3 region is CSAALTEAYEQYF. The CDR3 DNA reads TGCAGTGCTGCCCTGACAGAAGCCTACGAGCAGTACTTC.

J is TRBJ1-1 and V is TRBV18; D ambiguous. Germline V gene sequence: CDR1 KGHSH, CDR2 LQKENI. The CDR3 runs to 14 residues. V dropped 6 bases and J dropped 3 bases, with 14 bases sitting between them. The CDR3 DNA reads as TGTGCCAGCTCCACGGGCGGCGGGGACACTGAAGCTTTCTTT. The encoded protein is CASSTGGGDTEAFF.